This TCR beta chain was captured by sequencing in a study of shared clonotypes between healthy human individuals. Naive CD8 cells were CD45RO-negative, positively selected for CCR7, excluding terminally differentiated effector memory CD45RA+ cells. The CDR3 covers 13 residues. V was clipped by 10 bases and J by 7 bases, with 17 bases between them. Germline V gene lookup returns CDR1 MDHEN and CDR2 SYDVKM. Sorted-subset replicate PCRs used about 180 ng DNA, roughly 28,000 T cell genomes. The protocol was immunoSEQ multiplex PCR, while the TCRdb copy is restricted to in-frame clones and leaves out a portion. The table includes some 630,000 clones, 96% detected once.

The TCR was taken from a woman younger than 45 in good health. The chain has TRBV28 and TRBJ1-5; no reliable D call. The sequencing sample was made of naive CD8+ T cells sorted from blood. DNA for the CDR3: TGTGCCACTACATACTCCGGTCGGCAGCCCCAGCATTTT. It specifies CATTYSGRQPQHF.